This TCR beta chain was recorded in a study of CD8 T cells in ankylosing spondylitis. General study points: A motif of eight highly homologous TCR beta variants was seen as apparently characteristic of ankylosing spondylitis blood. Relatively rare in peripheral blood, disease-linked clones were also CD8+.

Turning to this clonotype: Its matching antigen is unknown.

TCR beta libraries were made by quantitative 5'-RACE with molecular barcodes. MiXCR, applied by TCRdb to the 5' RACE reads, yields one record per CDR3 protein. Here the sample spans over 400,000 distinct CDR3 sequences, roughly 26% being singletons. Germline CDR1 is SGHRS and CDR2 is YFSETQ. Trimming cost V 4 bases and J 4 bases, with 13 bases left between them. CDR3 length: 14 residues. The sample consisted of blood, either unsorted or a sorted T cell fraction (not recorded which). The V and J genes are TRBV5-1 and TRBJ2-3; TRBD2 is a possible D gene (6 bases). This TCR was sampled from a male donor with ankylosing spondylitis. In nucleotides, the CDR3 is TGCGCCAGCAGCACCCAGCGGGCGGCAGATACGCAGTATTTT. Its protein is CASSTQRAADTQYF.